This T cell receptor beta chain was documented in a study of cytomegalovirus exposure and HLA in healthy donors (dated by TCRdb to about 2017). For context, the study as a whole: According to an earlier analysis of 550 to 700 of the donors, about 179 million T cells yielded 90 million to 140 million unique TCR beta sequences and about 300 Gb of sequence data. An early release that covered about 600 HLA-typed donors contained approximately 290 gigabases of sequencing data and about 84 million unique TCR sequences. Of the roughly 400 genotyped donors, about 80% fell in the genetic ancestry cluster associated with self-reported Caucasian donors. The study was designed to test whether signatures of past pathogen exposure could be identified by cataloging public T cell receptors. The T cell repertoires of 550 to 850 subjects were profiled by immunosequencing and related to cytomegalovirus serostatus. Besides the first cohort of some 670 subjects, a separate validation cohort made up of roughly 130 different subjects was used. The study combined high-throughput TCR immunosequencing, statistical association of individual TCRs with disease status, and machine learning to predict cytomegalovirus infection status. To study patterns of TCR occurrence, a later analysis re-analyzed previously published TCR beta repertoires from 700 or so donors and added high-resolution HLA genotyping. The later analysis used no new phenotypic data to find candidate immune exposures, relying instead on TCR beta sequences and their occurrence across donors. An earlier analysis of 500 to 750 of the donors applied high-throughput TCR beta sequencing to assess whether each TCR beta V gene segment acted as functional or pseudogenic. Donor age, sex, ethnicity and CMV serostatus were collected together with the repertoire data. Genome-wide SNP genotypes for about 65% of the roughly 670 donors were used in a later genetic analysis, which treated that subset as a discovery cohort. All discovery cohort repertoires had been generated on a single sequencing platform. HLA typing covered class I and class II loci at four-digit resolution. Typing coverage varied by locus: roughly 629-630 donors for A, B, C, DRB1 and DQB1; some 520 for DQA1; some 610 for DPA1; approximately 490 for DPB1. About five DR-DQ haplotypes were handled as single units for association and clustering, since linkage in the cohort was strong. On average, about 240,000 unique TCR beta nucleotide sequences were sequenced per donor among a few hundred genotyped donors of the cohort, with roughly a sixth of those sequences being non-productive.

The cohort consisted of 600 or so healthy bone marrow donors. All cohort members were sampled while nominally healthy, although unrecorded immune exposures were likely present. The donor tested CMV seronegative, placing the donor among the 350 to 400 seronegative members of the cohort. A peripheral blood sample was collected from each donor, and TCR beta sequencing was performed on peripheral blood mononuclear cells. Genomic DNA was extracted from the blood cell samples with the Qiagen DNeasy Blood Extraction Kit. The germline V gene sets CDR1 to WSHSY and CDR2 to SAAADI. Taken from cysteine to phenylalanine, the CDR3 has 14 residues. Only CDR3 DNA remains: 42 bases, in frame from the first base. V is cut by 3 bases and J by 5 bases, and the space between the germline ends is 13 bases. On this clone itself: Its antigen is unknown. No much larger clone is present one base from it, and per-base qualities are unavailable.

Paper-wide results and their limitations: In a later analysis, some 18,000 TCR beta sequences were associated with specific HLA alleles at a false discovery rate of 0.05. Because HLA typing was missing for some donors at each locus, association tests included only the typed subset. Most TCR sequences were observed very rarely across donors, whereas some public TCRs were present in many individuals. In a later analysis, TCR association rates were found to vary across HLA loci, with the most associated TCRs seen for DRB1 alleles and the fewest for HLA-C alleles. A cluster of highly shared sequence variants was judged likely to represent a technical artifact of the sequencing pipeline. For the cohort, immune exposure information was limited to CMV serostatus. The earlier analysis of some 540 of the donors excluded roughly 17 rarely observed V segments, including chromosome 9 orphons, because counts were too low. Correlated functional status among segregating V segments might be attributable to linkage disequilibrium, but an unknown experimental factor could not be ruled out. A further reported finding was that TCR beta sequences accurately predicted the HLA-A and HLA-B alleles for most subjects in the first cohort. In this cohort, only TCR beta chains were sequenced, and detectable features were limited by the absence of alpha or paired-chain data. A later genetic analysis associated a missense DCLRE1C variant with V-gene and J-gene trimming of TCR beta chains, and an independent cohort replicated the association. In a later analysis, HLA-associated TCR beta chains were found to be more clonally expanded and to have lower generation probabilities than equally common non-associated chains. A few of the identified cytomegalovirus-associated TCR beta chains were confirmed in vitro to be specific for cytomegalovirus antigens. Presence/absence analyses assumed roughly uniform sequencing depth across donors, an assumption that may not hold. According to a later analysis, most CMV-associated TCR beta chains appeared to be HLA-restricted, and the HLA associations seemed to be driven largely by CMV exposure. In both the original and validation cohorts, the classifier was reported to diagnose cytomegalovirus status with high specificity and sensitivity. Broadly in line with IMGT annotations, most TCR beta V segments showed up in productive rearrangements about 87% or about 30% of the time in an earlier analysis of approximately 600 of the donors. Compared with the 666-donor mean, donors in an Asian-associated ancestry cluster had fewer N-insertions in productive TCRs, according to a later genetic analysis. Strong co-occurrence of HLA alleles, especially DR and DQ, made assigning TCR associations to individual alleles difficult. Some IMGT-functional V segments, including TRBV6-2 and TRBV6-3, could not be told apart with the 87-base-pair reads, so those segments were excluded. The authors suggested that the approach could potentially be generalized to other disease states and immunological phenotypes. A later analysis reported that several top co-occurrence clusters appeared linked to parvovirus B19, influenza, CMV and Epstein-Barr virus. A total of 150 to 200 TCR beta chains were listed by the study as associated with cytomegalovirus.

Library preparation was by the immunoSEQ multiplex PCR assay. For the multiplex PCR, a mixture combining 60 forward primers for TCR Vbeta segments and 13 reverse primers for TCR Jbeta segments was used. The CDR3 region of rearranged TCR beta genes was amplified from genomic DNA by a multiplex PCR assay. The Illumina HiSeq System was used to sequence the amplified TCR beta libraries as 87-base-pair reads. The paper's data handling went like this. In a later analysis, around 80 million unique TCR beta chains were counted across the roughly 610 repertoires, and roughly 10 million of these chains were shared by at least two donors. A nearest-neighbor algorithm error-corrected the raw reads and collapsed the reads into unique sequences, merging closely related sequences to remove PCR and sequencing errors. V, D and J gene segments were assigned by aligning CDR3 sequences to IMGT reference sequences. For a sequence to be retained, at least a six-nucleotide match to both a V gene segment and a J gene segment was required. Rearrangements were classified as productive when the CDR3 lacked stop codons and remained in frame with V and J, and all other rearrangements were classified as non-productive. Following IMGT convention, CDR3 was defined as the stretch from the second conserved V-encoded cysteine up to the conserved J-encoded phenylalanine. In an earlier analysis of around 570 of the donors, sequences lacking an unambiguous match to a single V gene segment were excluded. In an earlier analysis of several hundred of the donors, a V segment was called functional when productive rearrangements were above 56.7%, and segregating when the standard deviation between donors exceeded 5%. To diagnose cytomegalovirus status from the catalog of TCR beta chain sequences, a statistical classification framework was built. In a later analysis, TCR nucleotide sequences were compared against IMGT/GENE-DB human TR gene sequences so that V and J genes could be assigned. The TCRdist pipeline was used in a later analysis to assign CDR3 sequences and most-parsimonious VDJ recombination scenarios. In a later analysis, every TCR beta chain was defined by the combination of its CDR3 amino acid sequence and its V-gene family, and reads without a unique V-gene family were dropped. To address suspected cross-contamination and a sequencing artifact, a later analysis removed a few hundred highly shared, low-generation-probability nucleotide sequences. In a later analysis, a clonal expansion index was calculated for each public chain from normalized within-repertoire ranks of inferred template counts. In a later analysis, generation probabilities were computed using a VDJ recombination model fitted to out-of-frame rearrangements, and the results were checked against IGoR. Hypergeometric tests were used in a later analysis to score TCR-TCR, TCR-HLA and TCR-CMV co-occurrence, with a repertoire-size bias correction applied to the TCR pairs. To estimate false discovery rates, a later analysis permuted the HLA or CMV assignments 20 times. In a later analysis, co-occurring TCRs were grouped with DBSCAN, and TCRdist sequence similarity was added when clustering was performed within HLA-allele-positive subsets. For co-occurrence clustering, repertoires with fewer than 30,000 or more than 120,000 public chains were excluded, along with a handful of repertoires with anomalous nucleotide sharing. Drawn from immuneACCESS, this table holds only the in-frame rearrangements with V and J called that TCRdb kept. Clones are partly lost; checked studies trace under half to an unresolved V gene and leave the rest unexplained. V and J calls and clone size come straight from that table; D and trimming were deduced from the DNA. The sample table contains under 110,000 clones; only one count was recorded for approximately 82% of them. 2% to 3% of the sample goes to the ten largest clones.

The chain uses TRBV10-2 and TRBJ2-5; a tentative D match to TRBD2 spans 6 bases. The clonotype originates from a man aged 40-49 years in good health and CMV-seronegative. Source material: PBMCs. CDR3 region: CASSDGGLLETQYF. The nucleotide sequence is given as TGCGCCAGCAGTGACGGGGGACTCTTGGAGACCCAGTACTTC.